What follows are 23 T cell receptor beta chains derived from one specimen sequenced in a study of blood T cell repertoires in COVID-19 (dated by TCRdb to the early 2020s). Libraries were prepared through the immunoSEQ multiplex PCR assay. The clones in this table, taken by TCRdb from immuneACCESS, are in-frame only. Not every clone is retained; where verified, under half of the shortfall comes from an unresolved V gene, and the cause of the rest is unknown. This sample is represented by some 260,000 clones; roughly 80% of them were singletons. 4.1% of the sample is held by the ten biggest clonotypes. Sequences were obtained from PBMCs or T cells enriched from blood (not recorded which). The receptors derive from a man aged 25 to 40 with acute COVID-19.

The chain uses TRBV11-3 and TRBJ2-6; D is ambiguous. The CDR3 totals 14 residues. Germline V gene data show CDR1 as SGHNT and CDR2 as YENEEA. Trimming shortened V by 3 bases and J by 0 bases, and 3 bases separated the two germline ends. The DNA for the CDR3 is TGTGCCAGCAGCTTTAACTCTGGGGCCAACGTCCTGACTTTC. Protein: CASSFNSGANVLTF.

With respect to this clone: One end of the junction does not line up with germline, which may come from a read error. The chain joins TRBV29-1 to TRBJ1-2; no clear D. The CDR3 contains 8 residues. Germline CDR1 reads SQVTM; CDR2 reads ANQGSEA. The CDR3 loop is CSVPPVSF. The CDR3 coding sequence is TGCAGCGTCCCCCCCGTCTCCTTC.

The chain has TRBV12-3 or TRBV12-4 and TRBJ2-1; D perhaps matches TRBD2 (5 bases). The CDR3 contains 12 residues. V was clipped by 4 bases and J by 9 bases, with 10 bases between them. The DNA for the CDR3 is TGTGCCAGCAGTTCAACGGGATCTGAGCAGTTCTTC. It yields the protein CASSSTGSEQFF.

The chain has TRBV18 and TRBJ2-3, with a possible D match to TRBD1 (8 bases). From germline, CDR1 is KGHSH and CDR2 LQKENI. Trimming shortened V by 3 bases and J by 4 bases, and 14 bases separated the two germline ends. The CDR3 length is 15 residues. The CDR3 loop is CASSPRTGRADTQYF. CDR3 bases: TGTGCCAGCTCACCCCGGACAGGGAGGGCAGATACGCAGTATTTT.

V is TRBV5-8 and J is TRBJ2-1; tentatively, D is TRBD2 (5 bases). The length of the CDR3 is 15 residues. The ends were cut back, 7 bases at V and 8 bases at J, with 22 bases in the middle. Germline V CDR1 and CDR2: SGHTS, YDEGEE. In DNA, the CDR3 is TGTGCCAGCCGAATACGGACTGCCTACAACGATGAGCAGTTCTTC. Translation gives CASRIRTAYNDEQFF. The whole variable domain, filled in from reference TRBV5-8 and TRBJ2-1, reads EAGVTQSPTHLIKTRGQQATLRCSPISGHTSVYWYQQALGLGLQFLLWYDEGEERNRGNFPPRFSGRQFPNYSSELNVNALELEDSALYLCASRIRTAYNDEQFFGPGTRLTVL.

The CDR3 region is CASSHQGKGTEAFF. The CDR3, as DNA: TGTGCCAGCAGCCACCAGGGTAAAGGGACTGAAGCTTTCTTT. The chain is built from TRBV28 and TRBJ1-1; maybe TRBD1 (5 bases). CDR1 and CDR2 (germline): MDHEN, SYDVKM. This CDR3 spans 14 amino acids. The ends were cut back, 6 bases at V and 5 bases at J, with 16 bases in the middle.

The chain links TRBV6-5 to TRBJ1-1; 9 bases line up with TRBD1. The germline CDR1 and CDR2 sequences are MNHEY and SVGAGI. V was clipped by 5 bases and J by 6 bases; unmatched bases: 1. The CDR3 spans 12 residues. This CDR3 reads CASSNRGPEAFF. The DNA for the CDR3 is TGTGCCAGCAGTAACAGGGGGCCTGAAGCTTTCTTT.

DNA of the CDR3: TGTGCCAGCAGCAGGTTACAGGGCGCCAATCAGCCCCAGCATTTT. It yields the protein CASSRLQGANQPQHF. The chain has TRBV28 and TRBJ1-5; possible D gene TRBD1, 6 bases. Germline V gene data show CDR1 as MDHEN and CDR2 as SYDVKM. V was pared by 6 bases and J by 3 bases, with 15 bases between. The CDR3 is 15 amino acids.

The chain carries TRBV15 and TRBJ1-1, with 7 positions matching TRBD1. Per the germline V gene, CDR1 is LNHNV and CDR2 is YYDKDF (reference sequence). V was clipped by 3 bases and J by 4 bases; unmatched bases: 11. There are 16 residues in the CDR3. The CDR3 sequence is CATSSPTGVRSTEAFF. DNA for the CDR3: TGTGCCACCAGCAGTCCAACAGGGGTAAGGAGCACTGAAGCTTTCTTT.

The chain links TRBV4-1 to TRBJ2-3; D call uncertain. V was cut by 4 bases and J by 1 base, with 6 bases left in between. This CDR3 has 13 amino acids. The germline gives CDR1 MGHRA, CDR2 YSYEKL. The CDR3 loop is CASSPVGTDTQYF. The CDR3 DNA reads TGCGCCAGCAGCCCTGTTGGCACAGATACGCAGTATTTT.

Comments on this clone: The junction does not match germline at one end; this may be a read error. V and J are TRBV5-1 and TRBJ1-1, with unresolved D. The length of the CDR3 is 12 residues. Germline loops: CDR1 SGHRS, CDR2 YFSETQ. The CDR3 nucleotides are TGTGCCAGCAGCTCGAATTCAGATGAAGCTTTCTTT. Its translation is CASSSNSDEAFF.

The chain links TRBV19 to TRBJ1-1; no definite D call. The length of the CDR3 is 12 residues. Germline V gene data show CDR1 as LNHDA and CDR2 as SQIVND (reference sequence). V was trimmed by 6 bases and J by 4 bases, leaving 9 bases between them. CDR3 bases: TGTGCCAGTAGGTGGTCGGGCACTGAAGCTTTCTTT. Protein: CASRWSGTEAFF.

The CDR3 sequence: CASSPGLAGGEPDTQYF. DNA for the CDR3: TGTGCCAGCAGCCCCGGACTAGCGGGAGGGGAGCCAGATACGCAGTATTTT. V is TRBV7-9 and J is TRBJ2-3; 15 bases are a match to TRBD2. V was clipped by 5 bases and J by 4 bases; unmatched bases: 7. The CDR3 totals 17 residues. The germline gives CDR1 SEHNR, CDR2 FQNEAQ (reference sequence).

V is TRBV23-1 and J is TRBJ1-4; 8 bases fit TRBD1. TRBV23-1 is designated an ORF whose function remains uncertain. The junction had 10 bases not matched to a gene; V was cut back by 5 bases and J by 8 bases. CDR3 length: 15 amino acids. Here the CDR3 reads CASSDRTGGLEKLFF. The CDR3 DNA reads TGCGCCAGCAGTGACCGCACAGGGGGGCTGGAAAAACTGTTTTTT.

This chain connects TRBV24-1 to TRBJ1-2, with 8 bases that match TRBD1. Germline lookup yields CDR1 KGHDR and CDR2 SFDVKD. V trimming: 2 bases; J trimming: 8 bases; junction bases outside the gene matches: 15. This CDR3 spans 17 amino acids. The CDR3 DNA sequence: TGTGCCACCAGTGATTCCGGCAGGGGGCTGACGAATTCGGGCTACACCTTC. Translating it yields CATSDSGRGLTNSGYTF.

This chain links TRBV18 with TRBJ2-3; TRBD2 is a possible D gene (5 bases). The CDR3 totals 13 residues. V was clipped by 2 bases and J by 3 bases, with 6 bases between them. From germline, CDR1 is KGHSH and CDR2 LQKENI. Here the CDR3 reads CASSPRRTDTQYF. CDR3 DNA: TGTGCCAGCTCACCAAGGAGGACAGATACGCAGTATTTT. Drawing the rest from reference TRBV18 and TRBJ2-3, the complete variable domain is NAGVMQNPRHLVRRRGQEARLRCSPMKGHSHVYWYRQLPEEGLKFMVYLQKENIIDESGMPKERFSAEFPKEGPSILRIQQVVRGDSAAYFCASSPRRTDTQYFGPGTRLTVL.

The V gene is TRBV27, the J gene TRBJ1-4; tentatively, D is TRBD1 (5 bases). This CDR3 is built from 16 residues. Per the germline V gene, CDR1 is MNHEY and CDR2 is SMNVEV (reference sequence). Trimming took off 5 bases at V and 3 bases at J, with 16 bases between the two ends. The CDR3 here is CASSPAPRVPNEKLFF. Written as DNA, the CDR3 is TGTGCCAGCAGTCCGGCCCCCAGGGTACCTAATGAAAAACTGTTTTTT.

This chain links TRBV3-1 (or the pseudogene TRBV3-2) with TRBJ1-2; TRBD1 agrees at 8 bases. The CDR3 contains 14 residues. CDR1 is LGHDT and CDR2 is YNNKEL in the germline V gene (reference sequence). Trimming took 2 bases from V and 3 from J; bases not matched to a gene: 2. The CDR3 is CASSQPGQDYGYTF. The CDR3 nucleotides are TGTGCCAGCAGCCAACCGGGACAGGACTATGGCTACACCTTC.

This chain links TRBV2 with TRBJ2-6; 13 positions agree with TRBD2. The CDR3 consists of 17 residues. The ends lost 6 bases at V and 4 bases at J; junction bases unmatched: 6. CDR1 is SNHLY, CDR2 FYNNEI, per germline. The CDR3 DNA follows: TGTGCCAGCAGCGGACTAGCGGGAGCTTCAGGGGCCAACGTCCTGACTTTC. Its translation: CASSGLAGASGANVLTF.

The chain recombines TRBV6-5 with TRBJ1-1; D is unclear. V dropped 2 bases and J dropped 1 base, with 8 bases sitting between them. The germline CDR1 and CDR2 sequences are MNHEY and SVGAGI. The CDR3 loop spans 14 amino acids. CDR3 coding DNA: TGTGCCAGCAGTTACGGGTCGGGGAACACTGAAGCTTTCTTT. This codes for CASSYGSGNTEAFF.

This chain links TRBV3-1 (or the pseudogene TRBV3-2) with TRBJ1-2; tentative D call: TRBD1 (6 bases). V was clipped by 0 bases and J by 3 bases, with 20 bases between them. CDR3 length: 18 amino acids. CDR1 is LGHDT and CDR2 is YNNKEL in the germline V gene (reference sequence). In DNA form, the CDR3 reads TGTGCCAGCAGCCAAGATATTCTGTACGGGACAACAGACTATGGCTACACCTTC. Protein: CASSQDILYGTTDYGYTF.

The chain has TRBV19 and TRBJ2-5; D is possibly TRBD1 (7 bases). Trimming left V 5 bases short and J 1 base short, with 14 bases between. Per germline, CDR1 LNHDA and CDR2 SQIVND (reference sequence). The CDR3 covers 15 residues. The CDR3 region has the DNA TGTGCCAGTAGTCGCCAGGGGGGTTTCCAAGAGACCCAGTACTTC. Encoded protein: CASSRQGGFQETQYF.

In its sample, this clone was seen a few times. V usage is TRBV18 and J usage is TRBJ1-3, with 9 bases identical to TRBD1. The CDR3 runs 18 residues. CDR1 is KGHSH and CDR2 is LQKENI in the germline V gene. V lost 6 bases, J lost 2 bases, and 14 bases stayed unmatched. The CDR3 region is CASSPVTGGLIAGNTIYF. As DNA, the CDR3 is TGTGCCAGCTCGCCCGTAACAGGGGGCCTCATAGCTGGAAACACCATATATTTT.